These 19 T cell receptor beta chains came from one sample sequenced in a study of T cells in Graves' hyperthyroidism and ophthalmopathy. From RNA transcripts, TCR beta CDR3 regions were amplified. RT-PCR in the first round (using the HTBI primer set) targeted the TCR CDR3. From the multiplex PCR reads, TCRdb called clonotypes with MiXCR, one entry per CDR3 protein. Of about half a million distinct CDR3 sequences in the sample, about 15% were seen once. Sequencing was done on a sample of blood. These receptor sequences come from a woman aged 30 to 39 with Graves' ophthalmopathy.

This clonotype was recorded a few times. J is TRBJ1-6 and V is TRBV4-3; D is undetermined. The CDR3 length is 15 residues. Germline lookup yields CDR1 LGHNA and CDR2 YSLEER. The ends were cut back, 3 bases at V and 0 bases at J, with 6 bases in the middle. The CDR3 DNA sequence: TGCGCCAGCAGCCATGATAACTCCTATAATTCACCCCTCCACTTT. Translating gives CASSHDNSYNSPLHF.

This clonotype was counted between two and nine times. The chain uses TRBV6-4 and TRBJ2-3, with D possibly TRBD2 on 5 matching bases. CDR3 length equals 15 residues. V dropped 7 bases and J dropped 0 bases, with 14 bases sitting between them. Germline V gives CDR1 MRHNA, CDR2 SNTAGT. This chain's CDR3 is CASTPGNTSTDTQYF. The CDR3 coding sequence is TGTGCCAGCACCCCCGGGAATACAAGCACAGATACGCAGTATTTT.

This clonotype was seen repeatedly, ten times or more. The J gene is TRBJ2-3, the V gene TRBV7-3; D possibly corresponds to TRBD2 (6 bases). The CDR3 loop spans 14 amino acids. The V end was cut by 2 bases, the J end by 3 bases, with 9 bases between. Germline V gene lookup returns CDR1 SGHTA and CDR2 FQGTGA. The CDR3 sequence: CASSLQAGTDTQYF. For the CDR3, the DNA is TGTGCCAGCAGCTTACAGGCGGGGACAGATACGCAGTATTTT.

This clonotype has more than one count but fewer than ten. The chain recombines TRBV6-1 with TRBJ2-7; no reliable D call. The ends were cut back, 7 bases at V and 2 bases at J, with 15 bases in the middle. Germline CDR1 MNHNS, CDR2 SASEGT. This CDR3 is 14 amino acids long. The chain's CDR3 is CASIKTDPPYEQYF. The CDR3 DNA reads as TGTGCCAGCATCAAGACGGACCCCCCCTACGAGCAGTACTTC.

This clonotype occurred many times. The gene calls are TRBV7-9 and TRBJ1-6; D gene ambiguous. The CDR3 sequence is 13 residues long. Trimming left V 1 base short and J 6 bases short, with 4 bases between. Germline V gene data show CDR1 as SEHNR and CDR2 as FQNEAQ (reference sequence). CDR3 coding DNA: TGTGCCAGCAGCTTAGGGACTAATTCACCCCTCCACTTT. Its translation: CASSLGTNSPLHF.

This clonotype was counted at least ten times. The chain is built from TRBV25-1 and TRBJ2-1, with D perhaps matching TRBD1 (6 bases). This CDR3 is 15 amino acids long. Trimming took off 3 bases at V and 10 bases at J, with 19 bases between the two ends. Germline V CDR1 and CDR2: MGHDK, SYGVNS. The CDR3 sequence: CASSEGASWLDEQFF. DNA for the CDR3: TGTGCCAGCAGTGAGGGGGCTAGTTGGTTAGACGAGCAGTTCTTC.

This sequence joins TRBV29-1 and TRBJ2-2; D unresolved. The CDR3 spans 15 residues. The germline V gene has CDR1 SQVTM and CDR2 ANQGSEA. The V and J ends lost 3 bases and 3 bases respectively, with 14 bases between them. The chain's CDR3 is CSVELGKRDTGELFF. As DNA, the CDR3 is TGCAGCGTTGAGCTTGGGAAAAGGGACACCGGGGAGCTGTTTTTT.

This sequence joins TRBV6-1 and TRBJ2-3; TRBD2 aligns across 12 bases. Germline V gene data show CDR1 as MNHNS and CDR2 as SASEGT. V was clipped by 8 bases and J by 3 bases; unmatched bases: 18. There are 19 residues in the CDR3. The DNA of the CDR3 is TGTGCCAGCGGGGACAGCAGCTTGACGACTAGCGGGAGAACAGATACGCAGTATTTT. It encodes CASGDSSLTTSGRTDTQYF.

This clonotype was found many times. This rearrangement joins TRBV11-1 to TRBJ2-7; D is tentatively TRBD1 or TRBD2 (5 bases each). Germline CDR1 SGHAT, CDR2 FQDESV (reference sequence). With 5 bases removed from V and 3 bases from J, the gap between germline ends came to 14 bases. This CDR3 has 14 residues. CDR3 in DNA: TGTGCCAGCAGCCCCCTCGAGGGGTACTACGAGCAGTACTTC. The encoded protein is CASSPLEGYYEQYF.

The sample holds a few counts of this clonotype. The chain links TRBV12-3 or TRBV12-4 to TRBJ1-5; D ambiguous. The CDR3 extends over 13 amino acids. Trimming stripped 1 base from V and 6 bases from J, with 7 bases between. CDR3: CASSLEEVQPQHF. The CDR3 bases are TGTGCCAGCAGTTTAGAGGAGGTTCAGCCCCAGCATTTT.

Remarks on this clonotype: The conserved phenylalanine or tryptophan is not found at the CDR3 terminus, so this likely reflects a read error. The chain is built from TRBV7-2 and TRBJ2-7; D is perhaps TRBD2 (6 bases). The ends were cut back, 5 bases at V and 0 bases at J, with 11 bases in the middle. Looked up from germline, CDR1 is SGHTA and CDR2 is FQGNSA. The CDR3 sequence is 14 residues long. The CDR3 DNA is TGTGCCAGCAGCGCTTATAGCGGCTCCTACGAGCAGTACCTC. Its protein product is CASSAYSGSYEQYL.

This clonotype was seen ten or more times. V gene TRBV2 combines with J gene TRBJ2-7; D is ambiguous. Germline V CDR1 and CDR2: SNHLY, FYNNEI. V lost 6 bases, J lost 0 bases, and 3 bases lay in between. The CDR3 runs to 11 residues. CDR3 in amino acids: CASRVSYEQYF. In DNA, the CDR3 is TGTGCCAGCAGGGTCTCCTACGAGCAGTACTTC. The full variable domain, rest sourced from reference TRBV2 and TRBJ2-7, is EPEVTQTPSHQVTQMGQEVILRCVPISNHLYFYWYRQILGQKVEFLVSFYNNEISEKSEIFDDQFSVERPDGSNFTLKIRSTKLEDSAMYFCASRVSYEQYFGPGTRLTVT.

The chain uses TRBV2 and TRBJ2-7; D is possibly TRBD1 or TRBD2 (5 bases each). This CDR3 has 13 amino acids. Germline CDR1 is SNHLY and CDR2 is FYNNEI. Written as DNA, the CDR3 is TGTGCGATCACCGGGACCGCCACCTACGAGCAGTACTTC. This sequence encodes CAITGTATYEQYF.

This clonotype turned up a few times. The gene calls are TRBV4-3 and TRBJ2-3; D unclear. Trimming cost V 1 base and J 0 bases, with 2 bases left between them. The CDR3 extends over 13 amino acids. Germline values: CDR1 LGHNA, CDR2 YSLEER. The CDR3 protein is CASSQVSTDTQYF. CDR3 nucleotide sequence: TGCGCCAGCAGCCAAGTGAGCACAGATACGCAGTATTTT.

This clonotype was counted between two and nine times. This rearrangement joins TRBV15 to TRBJ1-1; the D gene is possibly TRBD1 (6 bases). Trimming took 3 bases from V and 3 from J, leaving 17 bases between them. This CDR3 region has 16 residues. Germline assignment: CDR1 LNHNV and CDR2 YYDKDF (reference sequence). CDR3 DNA sequence: TGTGCCACCAGCAGTTCACCCGGGACATTACACACTGAAGCTTTCTTT. This gives the protein CATSSSPGTLHTEAFF.

This clonotype was picked up many times. This sequence joins TRBV2 and TRBJ2-7; D is undetermined. CDR1 and CDR2 from the germline V gene are SNHLY and FYNNEI. The CDR3 sequence is 13 residues long. V shed 9 bases and J shed 2 bases, with 14 bases lying between them. The CDR3 sequence: CARSSVEAYEQYF. The CDR3 DNA sequence: TGTGCCAGATCCTCAGTGGAAGCCTACGAGCAGTACTTC.

The sample holds a few counts of this clonotype. The V call is TRBV7-2, the J call TRBJ1-4; no firm D call. Trimming took 4 bases from V and 7 from J, leaving 13 bases between them. Germline CDR1 and CDR2: SGHTA and FQGNSA. The CDR3 totals 14 residues. The CDR3 loop is CASSSEVVSEKLFF. CDR3 bases: TGTGCCAGCAGCTCCGAGGTAGTTTCTGAAAAACTGTTTTTT.

This clonotype turned up a few times. The chain uses TRBV4-3 and TRBJ2-1; 9 bases are a match to TRBD1. Trimming took 1 base from V and 6 from J; bases not matched to a gene: 7. CDR3 length: 16 amino acids. CDR1 and CDR2 (germline): LGHNA, YSLEER. CDR3 loop: CASSQGPGQGSNEQFF. The DNA of the CDR3 is TGCGCCAGCAGCCAAGGACCTGGACAGGGGTCCAATGAGCAGTTCTTC.

This clonotype was detected ten times or more. The CDR3 DNA follows: TGTGCCAGCAGTGACCCTTACAACGGGGAGCTGTTTTTT. It codes for CASSDPYNGELFF. The chain couples TRBV2 to TRBJ2-2; no clear D. The ends were cut back, 3 bases at V and 7 bases at J, with 9 bases in the middle. Germline loops: CDR1 SNHLY, CDR2 FYNNEI. The CDR3 totals 13 residues.